The sequence of this T cell receptor beta chain was determined in a study of shared clonotypes between healthy human individuals. Study conclusions and caveats: Sample collection involved blood only; tissue repertoires are likely different.

In the case of this clone: Its target is unknown.

Trimming took 3 bases from V and 0 from J; bases not matched to a gene: 7. Germline CDR1 and CDR2: SGHRS and YFSETQ. CDR3 length: 16 amino acids. Sorted-subset replicate PCR reactions contained 200 to 250 ng DNA, corresponding to tens of thousands of T cell genomes. Here immunoSEQ multiplex PCR was the method, and the copy in TCRdb shows in-frame clones only, minus some. Of a few million clones listed, 90% to 95% are singletons. Input material: naive CD4+ T cells sorted from blood. Subset noted: CD45RA+ positively selected. The V call is TRBV5-1, the J call TRBJ2-3; 7 bases agree with TRBD2. The source of this sequence is a man aged 18 to 30 in good health. The CDR3 DNA follows: TGCGCCAGCAGCTCCGGGAGCGGGGCTAGCACAGATACGCAGTATTTT. This sequence encodes CASSSGSGASTDTQYF.